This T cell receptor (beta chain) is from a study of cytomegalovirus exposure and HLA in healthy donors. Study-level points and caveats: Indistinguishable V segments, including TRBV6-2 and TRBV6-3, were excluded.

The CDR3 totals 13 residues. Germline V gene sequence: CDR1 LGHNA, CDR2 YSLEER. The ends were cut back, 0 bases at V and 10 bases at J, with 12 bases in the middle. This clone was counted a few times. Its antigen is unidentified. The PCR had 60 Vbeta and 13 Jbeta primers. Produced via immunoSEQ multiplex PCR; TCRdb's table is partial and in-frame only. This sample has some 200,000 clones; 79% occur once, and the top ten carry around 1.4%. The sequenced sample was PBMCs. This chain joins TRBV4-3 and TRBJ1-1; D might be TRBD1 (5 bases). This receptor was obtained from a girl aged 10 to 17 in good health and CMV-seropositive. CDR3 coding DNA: TGCGCCAGCAGCCAAGACCAGGGATTTGGAGCTTTCTTT. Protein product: CASSQDQGFGAFF.